This T cell receptor (beta chain) was captured by sequencing in a study of blood T cell repertoires in COVID-19. For the study at large: From T cells, B-cell-depleted T cells, or PBMCs came the material, which was cDNA or gDNA.

CDR3 length equals 14 residues. Germline lookup yields CDR1 SGHTA and CDR2 FQGNSA. V lost 4 bases and J lost 4, with 11 bases in between. Methods used by the authors: Estimation of nucleated cell counts relied on the amplification of reference gene primers. Assay used: immunoSEQ multiplex PCR; TCRdb lists only in-frame clones, some missing. That table is the source of V, J and clone size, and D and trimming were worked out from the DNA. The sample has some 290,000 clones, just under 90% seen once. Source material: peripheral blood. The clonotype originates from a woman in her 30s with COVID-19, enrolled during active disease. This chain links TRBV7-2 with TRBJ1-3; no clear D gene. The CDR3 DNA reads TGTGCCAGCAGCTCGGGAGCTGGGGGAAACACCATATATTTT. This translates into CASSSGAGGNTIYF.